Below, 16 T cell receptor beta chains from the same sample are listed, as sequenced in a study of cytomegalovirus exposure and HLA in healthy donors. Researchers ran the PCR with 60 Vbeta and 13 Jbeta primers. Data came from immunoSEQ multiplex PCR; TCRdb stores just in-frame clones and leaves some out. The repertoire holds some 150,000 clones, with over 60% as singletons. The sample was PBMCs. Receptors were obtained from a woman aged 25-40 years in good health and CMV-seropositive.

The V call is TRBV7-9, the J call TRBJ2-2; no reliable D call. Germline V gives CDR1 SEHNR, CDR2 FQNEAQ (reference sequence). V shed 5 bases and J shed 1 base, with 8 bases lying between them. The CDR3 runs to 14 residues. The CDR3 protein is CASSVFRNTGELFF. The CDR3 DNA is TGTGCCAGCAGCGTTTTCCGGAACACCGGGGAGCTGTTTTTT.

The gene calls are TRBV19 and TRBJ2-5; 9 bases are a match to TRBD2. CDR3 length: 15 residues. Unmatched junction bases numbered 4, after V lost 3 bases and J lost 2 bases. From germline, CDR1 is LNHDA and CDR2 SQIVND (reference sequence). This chain's CDR3 is CASSIGTSRQETQYF. CDR3 coding DNA: TGTGCCAGTAGTATTGGGACTAGCAGACAAGAGACCCAGTACTTC.

This clone showed up just a few times. The identical CDR3 is also encoded by other nucleotide sequences in the sample. V gene TRBV6-6 combines with J gene TRBJ1-1; D remains ambiguous. This CDR3 region has 13 residues. Trimming pared 6 bases from V and 1 base from J, leaving 9 bases between. The germline V gene has CDR1 MNHNY and CDR2 SVGAGI (reference sequence). CDR3 in DNA: TGTGCCAGCAGCTCAAGACAGAACACTGAAGCTTTCTTT. It codes for CASSSRQNTEAFF.

This clone was detected a few times. This chain connects TRBV2 to TRBJ2-5; the match to TRBD2 covers 9 bases. Germline V CDR1 and CDR2: SNHLY, FYNNEI. The CDR3 sequence is 13 residues long. V was clipped by 10 bases and J by 3 bases; unmatched bases: 6. CDR3: CAIKTSGEETQYF. DNA of the CDR3: TGTGCCATCAAGACTAGCGGTGAAGAGACCCAGTACTTC.

There are a few counts of this clone. The chain has TRBV18 and TRBJ1-1; D uncertain. V shed 2 bases and J shed 2 bases, with 9 bases lying between them. CDR1 is KGHSH, CDR2 LQKENI, per germline. The CDR3 has 14 residues. The CDR3 DNA reads TGTGCCAGCTCACCAATGGTCCTAAACACTGAAGCTTTCTTT. Protein sequence: CASSPMVLNTEAFF.

The chain combines TRBV30 with TRBJ1-6; D perhaps matches TRBD1 (6 bases). This CDR3 comprises 13 residues. Looked up from germline, CDR1 is GTSNPN and CDR2 is SVGIG (reference sequence). Trimming left V 3 bases short and J 9 bases short, with 12 bases between. DNA for the CDR3: TGTGCCTGGAGACAGGGCAGGGGTTCACCCCTCCACTTT. Its translation is CAWRQGRGSPLHF.

This clone showed up just a few times. The gene calls are TRBV6-1 and TRBJ1-2, with TRBD1 matching 12 bases. Germline V gene lookup returns CDR1 MNHNS and CDR2 SASEGT. V was clipped by 4 bases and J by 2 bases; unmatched bases: 8. This CDR3 has 17 residues. The CDR3 DNA is TGTGCCAGCAGTGTGGCCGGGACAGGGGGCCCCAACTATGGCTACACCTTC. This translates into CASSVAGTGGPNYGYTF.

V gene TRBV29-1 combines with J gene TRBJ2-5, with TRBD1 identical over 7 bases. The J segment lost 5 bases and the V segment lost 5 bases, leaving 5 bases of the junction unmatched. This CDR3 spans 12 amino acids. CDR1 and CDR2 (germline): SQVTM, ANQGSEA. The CDR3 nucleotides read TGCAGCGTTAAAGGACAGGCGGAGACCCAGTACTTC. Amino acids: CSVKGQAETQYF.

This clone was counted between two and nine times. J is TRBJ1-2 and V is TRBV7-6; 7 bases align to TRBD1. After removal of 5 bases from V and 12 bases from J, the junction contained 6 bases not matched to a gene. Germline V gene lookup returns CDR1 SGHVS and CDR2 FNYEAQ. This CDR3 has 11 residues. The CDR3 loop is CASSQTGDHTF. The CDR3 DNA reads as TGTGCCAGCAGCCAAACAGGGGATCACACCTTC.

The chain links TRBV5-1 to TRBJ2-2; 7 bases line up with TRBD1. Trimming at V came to 5 bases and at J to 6 bases, leaving 4 bases not matched to a gene. Looked up from germline, CDR1 is SGHRS and CDR2 is YFSETQ. The length of the CDR3 is 13 residues. CDR3 bases: TGCGCCAGCAGGATAGGGACAGCCGGGGAGCTGTTTTTT. This encodes CASRIGTAGELFF.

J is TRBJ2-2 and V is TRBV27; D perhaps matches TRBD2 (6 bases). With 6 bases removed from V and 1 base from J, the gap between germline ends came to 9 bases. The CDR3 consists of 14 residues. CDR1 and CDR2 (germline): MNHEY, SMNVEV (reference sequence). The CDR3 DNA sequence: TGTGCCAGCAGCGCCGGGGGGAACACCGGGGAGCTGTTTTTT. It is translated as CASSAGGNTGELFF.

The CDR3 reads CATSRDVGESTIYF. The CDR3 DNA follows: TGTGCCACCAGCAGAGACGTCGGGGAGAGCACCATATATTTT. J is TRBJ1-3 and V is TRBV15, with D hard to call. Trimming removed 0 bases at V and 9 bases at J, with 12 bases between. CDR1 and CDR2 from the germline V gene are LNHNV and YYDKDF (reference sequence). The CDR3 extends over 14 amino acids.

Comments on this clone: The sample holds other DNA sequences that translate to the same CDR3. This chain links TRBV20-1 with TRBJ1-2; unclear D gene. This CDR3 is built from 11 residues. The germline V gene encodes CDR1 DFQATT and CDR2 SNEGSKA (reference sequence). Trimming took off 0 bases at V and 8 bases at J, with 7 bases between the two ends. CDR3 nucleotide sequence: TGCAGTGCTAGAGACAGGTCAGGCTACACCTTC. Protein: CSARDRSGYTF.

The chain uses TRBV7-2 and TRBJ1-1; D gene unclear. This CDR3 is 12 amino acids long. Germline lookup yields CDR1 SGHTA and CDR2 FQGNSA. V lost 2 bases to trimming and J lost 8 bases, with 9 bases between them. In DNA, the CDR3 is TGTGCCAGCAGCTTAAATGGGCAAGAAGCTTTCTTT. Translation gives CASSLNGQEAFF.

CDR3 region: CASNVGRTSTDTQYF. The CDR3 DNA follows: TGTGCCAGCAATGTGGGCCGAACTAGCACAGATACGCAGTATTTT. The genes are TRBV2 and TRBJ2-3; D uncertain. V was cut by 7 bases and J by 0 bases, with 14 bases left in between. The CDR3 contains 15 residues. Germline lookup yields CDR1 SNHLY and CDR2 FYNNEI.

The V gene is TRBV7-9, the J gene TRBJ2-5, with D possibly TRBD2 on 6 matching bases. The length of the CDR3 is 13 residues. The germline V gene has CDR1 SEHNR and CDR2 FQNEAQ (reference sequence). Trimming removed 5 bases at V and 4 bases at J, with 11 bases between. The CDR3 region is CASSIYSGETQYF. The CDR3 DNA reads as TGTGCCAGCAGCATCTATAGCGGAGAGACCCAGTACTTC.